These T cell receptor beta chains were read from a single sample in a study of T cell repertoires in cytomegalovirus infection. MiXCR, applied by TCRdb to the reads, yields one record per CDR3 protein. The sample includes 200,000 to 300,000 distinct CDR3 sequences, 9.1% of them seen just once. The sequenced sample consisted of PBMCs. These receptors came from a human donor in good health (CMV status not recorded). Some clones in this sample may be carry-over from other donors' samples. Both conserved end residues are part of each CDR3. D genes are given only for firm matches. Not all rows give a size; the values are once, few, many and, for expanded clones, a class.

many TRBJ2-3 . TRBV7-2 TGTGCCAGCAGCTTATGGTCCAGGGACACAGATACGCAGTATTTT CASSLWSRDTDTQYF
many TRBJ1-5 TRBD1 TRBV7-2 TGTGCCAGCAGCGCCGACAGGGCTTGGGAGCCCCAGCATTTT CASSADRAWEPQHF
many TRBJ2-3 . TRBV20-1 TGCAGTGCTAGAATGGGGGGCACAGATACGCAGTATTTT CSARMGGTDTQYF
few TRBJ2-7 TRBD2 TRBV7-6 TGTGCCAGCAGCCTAGGGACTAGCGGGAGTAGCGAGCAGTACTTC CASSLGTSGSSEQYF
many TRBJ2-7 . TRBV11-3 TGTGCCAGCAGCGGGACGGGCTACGAGCAGTACTTC CASSGTGYEQYF
once TRBJ2-7 . TRBV19 TGTGCCAGTAGTCAGGGACGGAATTACGAGCAGTACTTC CASSQGRNYEQYF
few TRBJ1-2 . TRBV5-4 TGTGCCAGCAGCTTGGATACCGGGAAAGAGGAGGGCTACACCTTC CASSLDTGKEEGYTF
few TRBJ2-5 TRBD1 TRBV5-1 TGCGCCAGCAGCTCAGGGACAGCGAAAGAGACCCAGTACTTC CASSSGTAKETQYF
. TRBJ2-7 . TRBV18 TGTGCCAGCTCACCACAGGACAGACTACTGTACTTC CASSPQDRLLYF
many TRBJ1-1 . TRBV7-2 TGTGCCAGCAGCTTATACAGGGTAGACACTGAAGCTTTCTTT CASSLYRVDTEAFF
. TRBJ1-1 TRBD1 TRBV11-2 TGTGCCAGCAGCTTACATCAACAGGGGGTGAACACTGAAGCTTTCTTT CASSLHQQGVNTEAFF
many TRBJ2-6 TRBD1 TRBV6-5 TGTGCCAGCAAAAGGGACAGCTCTGGGGCCAACGTCCTGACTTTC CASKRDSSGANVLTF
many TRBJ1-2 TRBD1 TRBV7-2 TGTGCCAGCAGCTTAATGGTACAGGGGAACTATGGCTACACCTTC CASSLMVQGNYGYTF
many TRBJ2-1 TRBD1 TRBV7-8 TGTGCCAGCAGCTCCCAGGGGGAATGGGACAATGAGCAGTTCTTC CASSSQGEWDNEQFF
many TRBJ1-4 TRBD1 TRBV11-3 TGTGCCAGCAGCCCGAACGGGGGACAGTGGGCTGAAAAACTGTTTTTT CASSPNGGQWAEKLFF
many TRBJ1-6 TRBD1 TRBV7-6 TGTGCCAGCAGCCAGACAGGGCCCCATTCACCCCTCCACTTT CASSQTGPHSPLHF
many TRBJ2-5 TRBD2 TRBV7-2 TGTGCCAGCAGCTCCGGGACTAGCGGAAGCTACGTTGAGACCCAGTACTTC CASSSGTSGSYVETQYF
many TRBJ1-5 TRBD1 TRBV7-2 TGTGCCAGCAACCTTTCGGGACAGGGGGTGGGTCAGCCCCAGCATTTT CASNLSGQGVGQPQHF
many TRBJ2-1 TRBD1 TRBV6-2/TRBV6-3 TGTGCCAGCAGTTGGGGACAGGTTGAGCAGTTCTTC CASSWGQVEQFF
many TRBJ1-1 . TRBV6-2/TRBV6-3 TGTGCCAGCAAGTTGACGGAGGGCACTGAAGCTTTCTTT CASKLTEGTEAFF
many TRBJ1-1 TRBD1 TRBV29-1 TGCAGCGTTCACTGGACAGGAGAGAACACTGAAGCTTTCTTT CSVHWTGENTEAFF
few TRBJ1-2 . TRBV2 TGTGCCAGCACTGATCTGGTACGGGTCGAGGAAGGCTACACCTTC CASTDLVRVEEGYTF
many TRBJ2-2 TRBD2 TRBV6-1 TGTGCCAGCAGTGAAGCGCTTCGGCGGGGGGCGTTCGCCGGGGAGCTGTTTTTT CASSEALRRGAFAGELFF
many TRBJ2-7 . TRBV15 TGTGCCACCAGCAAAACCCTCTACGAGCAGTACTTC CATSKTLYEQYF
many TRBJ1-1 TRBD1 TRBV20-1 TGCAGTGCTACTACCGGGGACAGAGCCACTGAAGCTTTCTTT CSATTGDRATEAFF
many TRBJ1-5 TRBD1 TRBV28 TGTGCCAGCACCGTAGACAGGGCCCCTCAGCCCCAGCATTTT CASTVDRAPQPQHF
many TRBJ1-1 . TRBV7-3 TGTGCCAGCAGCTTACAGCAGTTAATGAACACTGAAGCTTTCTTT CASSLQQLMNTEAFF
. TRBJ2-7 . TRBV7-4 TGTGCCAGCAGCTTATTGGGCCCCCAGGCAGATCCCCACGAGCATTACTTC CASSLLGPQADPHEHYF
few TRBJ2-7 TRBD2 TRBV7-2 TGTGCCAGCAGCTCCGCCGGGACTAGGAACTACGAGCAGTACTTC CASSSAGTRNYEQYF
many TRBJ1-3 . TRBV28 TGTGCCAGCAGTCGACTCGACTCTGGAAACACCATATATTTT CASSRLDSGNTIYF
many TRBJ1-1 . TRBV12-3/TRBV12-4 TGTGCCAGCAGGGCCGTCGTGGGGGGCAGAGCTTTCTTT CASRAVVGGRAFF
many TRBJ1-2 TRBD1 TRBV7-2 TGTGCCAGCAGTCGACAGGGGCGAAGTACTAACTATGGCTACACCTTC CASSRQGRSTNYGYTF
many TRBJ1-2 . TRBV7-2 TGTGCCAGCAGCTTGTCGGGCACACTGGAGGGCTACACCTTC CASSLSGTLEGYTF
many TRBJ2-1 . TRBV7-2 TGTGCCAGCAGCTTGAACCCCCTGGCGGTCGGGACCTACAATGAGCAGTTCTTC CASSLNPLAVGTYNEQFF
many TRBJ2-3 TRBD1 TRBV6-2/TRBV6-3 TGTGCCAGCAGTTTAAGGGGGCAGCCAGATACGCAGTATTTT CASSLRGQPDTQYF
. TRBJ1-4 . TRBV30 TGTGCCTGGACGATGAGGGGCCTCAACCGAGGGAATGAAAAACTGTTTTTT CAWTMRGLNRGNEKLFF
many TRBJ2-7 TRBD2 TRBV7-2 TGTGCCAGCAGCTTCGGACTAGCGGGAGGACCCCGCGAGCAGTACTTC CASSFGLAGGPREQYF
many TRBJ1-5 TRBD1 TRBV19 TGTGCCAGTAGTAGCCGGGACAGGGGCATTAGCAATCAGCCCCAGCATTTT CASSSRDRGISNQPQHF
few TRBJ2-2 TRBD2 TRBV20-1 TGCAGTGCTAGAGGTTTCGGGCTAGCGGGGGCCCTCGACACCGGGGAGCTGTTTTTT CSARGFGLAGALDTGELFF
many TRBJ2-4 . TRBV18 TGTGCCAGCTCACCGAAGACAGTGAAAAACATTCAGTACTTC CASSPKTVKNIQYF
. TRBJ1-1 . TRBV28 TGTGCCAGCAGCCCCTTGTCTGAAGCTTTCTTT CASSPLSEAFF
many TRBJ2-5 . TRBV7-2 TGTGCCAGCAGCCCCAACGAGGAGACCCAGTACTTC CASSPNEETQYF
few TRBJ2-7 . TRBV2 TGTGCCAGCAGGTACCCCCCTGGCGAGCAGTACTTC CASRYPPGEQYF
many TRBJ1-5 . TRBV7-2 TGTGCCAGCAGCGGATTCTATAGCAATCAGCCCCAGCATTTT CASSGFYSNQPQHF
many TRBJ1-5 . TRBV7-2 TGTGCCAGCAGCCTCGGGACGGATCAGCCCCAGCATTTT CASSLGTDQPQHF
few TRBJ1-2 . TRBV7-2 TGTGCCAGCAGCCCCCGGCGGGCCTCCGGGGGCTACACCTTC CASSPRRASGGYTF
few TRBJ1-1 . TRBV29-1 TGCAGCGTTGGACAGGTGTACACTGAAGCTTTCTTT CSVGQVYTEAFF
. TRBJ1-5 . TRBV20-1 TGCAGTGCTAGAGTTGGTGGTGTGGGAAATCAGCCCCAGCATTTT CSARVGGVGNQPQHF
. TRBJ2-7 . TRBV6-2/TRBV6-3 TGTGCCAGCAGTTACAAGGGACGCCGAAGCTCCTACGAGCAGTACTTC CASSYKGRRSSYEQYF
. TRBJ2-7 . TRBV24-1 TGTGCCACCAGTGAGTCGCGTGGCACCGAGCAGTACTTC CATSESRGTEQYF
. TRBJ1-3 . TRBV20-1 TGCAGTGCCGGAGGGGAAGGGGCTGGAAACACCATATATTTT CSAGGEGAGNTIYF
many TRBJ1-1 . TRBV12-3/TRBV12-4 TGTGCCAGCACAATGGGGGGGGCAGGGACTGAAGCTTTCTTT CASTMGGAGTEAFF